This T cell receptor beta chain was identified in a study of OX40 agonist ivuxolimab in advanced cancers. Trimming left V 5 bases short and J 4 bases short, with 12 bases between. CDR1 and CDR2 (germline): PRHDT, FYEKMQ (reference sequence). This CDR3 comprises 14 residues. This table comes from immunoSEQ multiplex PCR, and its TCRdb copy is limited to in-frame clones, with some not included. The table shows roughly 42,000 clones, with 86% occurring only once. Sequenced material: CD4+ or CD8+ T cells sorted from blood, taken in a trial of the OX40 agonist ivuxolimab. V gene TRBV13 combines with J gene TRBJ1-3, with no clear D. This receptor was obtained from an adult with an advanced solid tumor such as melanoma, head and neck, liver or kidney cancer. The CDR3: CASSPTVSGNTIYF. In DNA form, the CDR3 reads TGTGCCAGCAGCCCTACAGTATCCGGAAACACCATATATTTT.